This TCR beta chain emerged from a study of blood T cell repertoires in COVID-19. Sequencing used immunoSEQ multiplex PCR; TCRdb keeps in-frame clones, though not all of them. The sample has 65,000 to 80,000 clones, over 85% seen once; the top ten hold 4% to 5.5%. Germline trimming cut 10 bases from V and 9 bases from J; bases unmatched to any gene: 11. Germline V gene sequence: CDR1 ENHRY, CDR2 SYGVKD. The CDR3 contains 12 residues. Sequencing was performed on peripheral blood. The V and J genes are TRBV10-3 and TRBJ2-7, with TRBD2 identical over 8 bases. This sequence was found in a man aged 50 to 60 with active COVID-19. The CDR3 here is CANAGTSSVQYF. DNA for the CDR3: TGTGCCAACGCCGGGACTAGTTCTGTGCAGTACTTC.